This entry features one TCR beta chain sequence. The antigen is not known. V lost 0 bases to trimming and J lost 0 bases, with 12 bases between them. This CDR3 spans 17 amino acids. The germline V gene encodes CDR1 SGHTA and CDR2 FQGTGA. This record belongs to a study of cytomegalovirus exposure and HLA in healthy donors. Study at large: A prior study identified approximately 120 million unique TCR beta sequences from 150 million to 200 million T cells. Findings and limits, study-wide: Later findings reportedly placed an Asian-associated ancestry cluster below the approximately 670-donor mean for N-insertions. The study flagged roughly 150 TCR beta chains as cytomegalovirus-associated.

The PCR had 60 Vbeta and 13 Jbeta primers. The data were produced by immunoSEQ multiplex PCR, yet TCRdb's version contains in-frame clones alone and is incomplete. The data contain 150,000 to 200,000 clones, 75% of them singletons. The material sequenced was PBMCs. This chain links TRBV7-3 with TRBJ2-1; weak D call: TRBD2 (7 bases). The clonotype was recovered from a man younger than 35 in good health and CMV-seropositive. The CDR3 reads CASSLTGAGDSYNEQFF. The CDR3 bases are TGTGCCAGCAGCTTAACGGGGGCGGGGGACTCCTACAATGAGCAGTTCTTC.